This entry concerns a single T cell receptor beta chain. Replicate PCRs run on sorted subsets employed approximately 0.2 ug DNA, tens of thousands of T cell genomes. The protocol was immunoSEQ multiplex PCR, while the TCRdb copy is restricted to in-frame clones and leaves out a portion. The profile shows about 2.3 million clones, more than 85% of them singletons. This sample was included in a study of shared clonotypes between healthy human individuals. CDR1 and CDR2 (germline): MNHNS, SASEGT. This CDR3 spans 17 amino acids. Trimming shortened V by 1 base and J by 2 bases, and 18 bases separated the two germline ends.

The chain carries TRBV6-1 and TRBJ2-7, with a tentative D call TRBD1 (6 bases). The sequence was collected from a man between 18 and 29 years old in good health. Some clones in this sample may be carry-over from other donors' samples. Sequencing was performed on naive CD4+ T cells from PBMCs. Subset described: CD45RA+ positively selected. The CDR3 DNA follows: TGTGCCAGCAGTGAAGGCTTGAGGGGGACACCCGCCTACGAGCAGTACTTC. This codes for CASSEGLRGTPAYEQYF.